Sequencing of this TCR beta chain was carried out in a study of blood T cell repertoires in COVID-19. Methods used by the authors: Researchers report that nucleated cell counts were estimated from reference gene primer amplification. Profiling relied on immunoSEQ multiplex PCR, and the TCRdb table lists in-frame clones only, not all of them. Clonal size and the V and J genes are those of that table, whereas D and trimming came from the DNA. The data hold roughly 38,000 clones, with 70% to 90% observed a single time. Per germline, CDR1 KGHSH and CDR2 LQKENI. Trimming removed 4 bases from V and 7 bases from J; junction bases left unmatched: 3. The CDR3 contains 13 residues.

Material: peripheral blood. This rearrangement joins TRBV18 to TRBJ1-5, with 8 bases identical to TRBD1. The receptor comes from a man in his forties or fifties in a cohort sampled during active COVID-19. CDR3 region: CASSLQGDQPQHF. The CDR3 region has the DNA TGTGCCAGCTCACTACAGGGGGACCAGCCCCAGCATTTT.